This record looks at one T cell receptor (beta chain) sequence and its context. Using a J-beta primer mix together with a sample-barcoded 5' primer, a second PCR was run for about 7 to 12 cycles. A 12-random-nucleotide template-switch adaptor tagged each cDNA molecule. TCRdb recomputed calls from the 5' RACE reads with MiXCR, one row per CDR3 protein. The table shows around 970,000 distinct CDR3 sequences, with 51% occurring only once. The data derive from a study of blood T cells in healthy people across ages. Each donor had around 9.2 milliliters of peripheral blood drawn. Total RNA was isolated from each sample in quantities of at least 6 micrograms. This clonotype originated in a woman between 55 and 75 years old in good health. The source material was blood.

The chain's CDR3 is CASSRDLRVEVDGYTF. Written as DNA, the CDR3 is TGCGCCAGCAGCCGAGACCTCAGGGTCGAGGTCGATGGCTACACCTTC. The V gene is TRBV4-3, the J gene TRBJ1-2, with a tentative D call TRBD1 (5 bases). With 4 bases removed from V and 6 bases from J, the gap between germline ends came to 21 bases. The CDR3 contains 16 residues. CDR1 and CDR2 from the germline V gene are LGHNA and YSLEER.